These T cell receptor beta chains were read from a single sample in a study of response to subunit inactivated influenza vaccine. TCRdb reprocessed the RT-PCR reads with MiXCR, giving one entry per CDR3 protein. The repertoire holds about 190,000 distinct CDR3 sequences, 13% to 15% seen once, with about a quarter in the top ten. Sequencing used CD8+ T cells sorted from PBMCs, obtained approximately 5 days after vaccination. The receptors were gathered from a man between 45 and 60 years old who received an inactivated influenza vaccine. CDR3s include the opening cysteine and the closing phenylalanine or tryptophan. A D gene is named only where the DNA matches it firmly. Expanded clones get a size class; other rows say once, few or many, or leave the size out.

J gene	D gene	clone size	V gene	CDR3 length	CDR3 DNA	CDR3 protein
TRBJ2-1	.	few	TRBV12-3/TRBV12-4	15	TGTGCCAGCAGTTTTTCCGGGAGACGCGTGAATGAGCAGTTCTTC	CASSFSGRRVNEQFF
TRBJ2-7	TRBD2	.	TRBV27	14	TGTGCCAGCAGTTTCAGGACTAGCGGATACGAGCAGTACTTC	CASSFRTSGYEQYF
TRBJ2-2	TRBD2	.	TRBV4-2	17	TGTGCCAGCAGCCAAGGTTATAGCGGGGGGGTTGCCGGGGAGCTGTTTTTT	CASSQGYSGGVAGELFF
TRBJ2-7	TRBD2	.	TRBV6-2/TRBV6-3	14	TGTGCCAGCAGTTGGGCGGGGGAATCCTACGAGCAGTACTTC	CASSWAGESYEQYF
TRBJ2-7	TRBD2	.	TRBV20-1	15	TGCAGTGCTAGGAGTGGGACTAGCGGGGGCAGGGAGCAGTACTTC	CSARSGTSGGREQYF
TRBJ1-1	.	.	TRBV30	13	TGTGCCTGGAATGCCGGGGGCGGCACTGAAGCTTTCTTT	CAWNAGGGTEAFF
TRBJ2-7	TRBD1	.	TRBV4-3	16	TGCGCCAGCAGCCAAGATCGGGCGGGACAGGGTTACGAGCAGTACTTC	CASSQDRAGQGYEQYF
TRBJ2-1	.	many	TRBV11-2	16	TGTGCCAGCAGCTTAGTAGGTTCGCCCTGGGACAATGAGCAGTTCTTC	CASSLVGSPWDNEQFF
TRBJ2-5	.	many	TRBV5-1	12	TGCGCCCCCATGTGGTGCGGGGAGACCCAGTACTTC	CAPMWCGETQYF
TRBJ2-7	.	few	TRBV28	21	TGTGCCAGCAGTTTAGATCGAGGGACCTACCGTCGAGGGTTACCAGACTACGAGCAGTACTTC	CASSLDRGTYRRGLPDYEQYF
TRBJ2-7	.	.	TRBV7-9	15	TGTGCCAGCAGCTTATTCCCCGACAGAGACTACGAGCAGTACTTC	CASSLFPDRDYEQYF
TRBJ1-1	.	.	TRBV9	16	TGTGCCAGCAGCGCAATGGGGGGACACGCGAACACTGAAGCTTTCTTT	CASSAMGGHANTEAFF
TRBJ2-7	.	.	TRBV7-9	13	TGTGCCAGCAGCGCGGCTGGGACCCACGAGCAGTACTTC	CASSAAGTHEQYF
TRBJ2-1	TRBD1	few	TRBV25-1	15	TGTGCCAGCGCGGGAACAGGGGGTCGACACAATGAGCAGTTCTTC	CASAGTGGRHNEQFF
TRBJ2-2	.	.	TRBV28	14	TGTGCCAGCAGTTTAGTGCCGGGTTTTCGGGAGCTGCTTTTT	CASSLVPGFRELLF
TRBJ1-2	.	few	TRBV4-3	15	TGCGCCAGCAGCCAAGGCATTACAGGGAACTATGGCTACACCTTC	CASSQGITGNYGYTF
TRBJ2-1	TRBD2	.	TRBV20-1	14	TGCAGTGCTAGAGAGCCTAGCGGGAGAAATGAGCAGTTCTTC	CSAREPSGRNEQFF
TRBJ2-1	TRBD1	.	TRBV4-3	19	TGCGCCAGCAGCCAAGATCCTACAGGTAGCAGGGGGTCCAACAATGAGCAGTTCTTC	CASSQDPTGSRGSNNEQFF
TRBJ2-2	TRBD2	few	TRBV4-3	19	TGCGCCAGCAGCCAAGTGGAGACTAGCGGGAGAGGTAACACCGGGGAGCTGTTTTTT	CASSQVETSGRGNTGELFF
TRBJ2-7	TRBD1	few	TRBV29-1	14	TGCAGCGTTGAAGATCGGGGTCAGGGGGACGAGCAGTACTTC	CSVEDRGQGDEQYF
TRBJ2-7	TRBD1	.	TRBV20-1	14	TGCAGTGCTGGGACAGGGAGGAGCTCCTACGAGCAGTACTTC	CSAGTGRSSYEQYF
TRBJ2-3	.	many	TRBV29-1	18	TGCAGCGTTGAAGACGTGGCAGGGGAGAAGGGACGCACAGATACGCAGTATTTT	CSVEDVAGEKGRTDTQYF
TRBJ1-1	TRBD1	few	TRBV29-1	14	TGCAGCGTTGACCGAAAGGGGGCTTCTACTGAAGCTTTCTTT	CSVDRKGASTEAFF
TRBJ2-7	.	.	TRBV7-2	12	TGTGCCAGCAGCACACAGGGATACGAGCAGTACTTC	CASSTQGYEQYF
TRBJ1-1	.	.	TRBV9	13	TGTGCCAGCAGCGTAGCTGAGTGGACTGAAGCTTTCTTT	CASSVAEWTEAFF
TRBJ1-6	TRBD1	many	TRBV10-3	16	TGTGCCATCAGTGCGGACAGGGCGGGGGGGAATTCACCCCTCCACTTT	CAISADRAGGNSPLHF
TRBJ2-1	.	few	TRBV6-5	15	TGTGCCAGCAGTTACCGGGAAGGGCACTACAATGAGCAGTTCTTC	CASSYREGHYNEQFF
TRBJ2-7	TRBD2	.	TRBV6-2/TRBV6-3	14	TGTGCCAGCAGCGGACTAGCGGGAGTGTACGAGCAGTACTTC	CASSGLAGVYEQYF
TRBJ2-2	.	few	TRBV4-3	14	TGCGCCAGTTCCGAGGGGGCGAACACCGGGGAGCTGTTTTTT	CASSEGANTGELFF
TRBJ2-7	.	.	TRBV4-1	16	TGCGCCAGCAGCCAAGAAATAGGAGCCGGCCACTACGAGCAGTACTTC	CASSQEIGAGHYEQYF
TRBJ2-1	TRBD2	.	TRBV6-2/TRBV6-3	18	TGTGCCAGCAGCCCGGGACTAGCGGGAGGGCCTGGGGACAATGAGCAGTTCTTC	CASSPGLAGGPGDNEQFF
TRBJ2-7	.	few	TRBV10-3	15	TGTGCCATCAGTGGCCCGTCCGGAACCGTCTACGAGCAGTACTTC	CAISGPSGTVYEQYF
TRBJ1-1	.	.	TRBV20-1	13	TGCAGTGCTAGGGTACCTGATGGTGGTGAAGCTTTCTTT	CSARVPDGGEAFF
TRBJ2-2	.	.	TRBV19	18	TGTGCCAGTATGGCCCCCCTTATCGGGAGACCAAACACCGGGGAGCTGTTTTTT	CASMAPLIGRPNTGELFF
TRBJ1-4	TRBD1	many	TRBV4-3	16	TGCGCCAGCAGCCGAACACCGGGACAGGGGCTTGAAAAACTGTTTTTT	CASSRTPGQGLEKLFF
TRBJ2-1	.	.	TRBV27	15	TGTGCCAGCAGTTTCCCCAGGGACGGCACCAATGAGCAGTTCTTC	CASSFPRDGTNEQFF
TRBJ2-7	TRBD2	few	TRBV4-3	17	TGCGCCAGCAGCCAAGATGCGGCTAGCGGGACCCCCTACGAGCAGTACTTC	CASSQDAASGTPYEQYF
TRBJ1-1	.	.	TRBV20-1	17	TGCTGTGCTAGAGATGGAAGGGGGTCCCCCCATGGCACTGAAGCTTTCTTT	CCARDGRGSPHGTEAFF
TRBJ2-7	.	.	TRBV11-3	13	TGTGCCAGCAGCTTTACCCCTTACTACGAGCAGTACTTC	CASSFTPYYEQYF
TRBJ2-3	TRBD2	few	TRBV10-1	14	TGCGCCAGCAGTGAGATTAGCGGGGCAGATACGCAGTATTTT	CASSEISGADTQYF